What follows are 2 T cell receptor beta chains derived from one specimen sequenced in a study of shared clonotypes between healthy human individuals. Naive CD8 cells, CD45RO-negative and positively selected for CCR7, excluded terminally differentiated effector memory CD45RA+ cells. Sequenced by immunoSEQ multiplex PCR; TCRdb stores in-frame clones only, minus some. The profile shows fewer than 850,000 clones, about 97% of them singletons. The sample taken for sequencing was naive CD8+ T cells sorted from blood. These receptor sequences come from a man between 25 and 39 years old in good health.

The table lists this clone with a count of one. V is TRBV5-6 and J is TRBJ2-5, with 8 positions matching TRBD2. Unmatched junction bases numbered 12, after V lost 4 bases and J lost 4 bases. The CDR3 contains 16 residues. Looked up from germline, CDR1 is SGHDT and CDR2 is YYEEEE. The DNA of the CDR3 is TGTGCCAGCAGCCTACGTAGAGCGGGAGCCCGAGAGACCCAGTACTTC. Protein: CASSLRRAGARETQYF.

This clone was seen only once. Other nucleotide sequences from this sample produce the same CDR3. The rearrangement links TRBV11-2 to TRBJ2-3, with a weak D call TRBD2 (6 bases). CDR1 is SGHAT and CDR2 is FQNNGV in the germline V gene. The V end lost 6 bases, the J end lost 6 bases, and 7 bases lay between the germline ends. This CDR3 contains 11 residues. The DNA for the CDR3 is TGTGCCAGCAGGGAGGGGGATACGCAGTATTTT. This translates into CASREGDTQYF.